The sequence of this T cell receptor beta chain was determined in a study of CD8 T cells in ankylosing spondylitis. Study-wide results and limits: A TCR beta motif of eight highly homologous variants appeared characteristic of ankylosing spondylitis blood.

V was cut by 0 bases and J by 0 bases, with 7 bases left in between. The CDR3 is 15 residues long. The V gene's germline CDR1 is ENHRY and CDR2 SYGVKD. TCRdb re-called the 5' RACE reads through MiXCR, storing one row per CDR3 protein. This repertoire shows around 540,000 distinct CDR3 sequences, roughly 13% found once; its top ten account for nearly 7%. About this clonotype itself: What it binds is not known.

The rearrangement uses TRBV10-3 and TRBJ2-3; no clear D gene. Sequencing was done on a sample of blood, either unsorted or a sorted T cell fraction (not recorded which). This TCR was recovered from a male donor with ankylosing spondylitis. CDR3 DNA sequence: TGTGCCATCAGTGAGTCGGACCAGAGCACAGATACGCAGTATTTT. It yields the protein CAISESDQSTDTQYF.